What follows are 9 T cell receptor beta chains derived from one specimen sequenced in a study of CD8+ T cells in alopecia areata. A panel of CD4, CD8alpha, NKG2D, NKG2ACE and other markers served to sort pooled cutaneous lymph node cells. The authors extracted RNA and reverse transcribed it into cDNA as the sequencing template. The protocol was immunoSEQ multiplex PCR, while the TCRdb copy is restricted to in-frame clones and leaves out a portion. This sample comprises 250,000 or so clones, none seen once only. Sequenced material: CD4+ T cells sorted from a lymph node. The source of these receptors is a C3H/HeJ mouse with alopecia areata. MHC haplotype of the mouse line: H2-k.

Concerning this clone: Gene and germline names: mouse. The DNA ends 4 residues before the CDR3 does, and the rest of the CDR3 is filled in from the germline J gene. This chain connects TRBV13-2 to TRBJ2-3; TRBD2 aligns across 12 bases. CDR1 is NNHNN, CDR2 SYGAGS, per germline (reference sequence). V trimming: 3 bases; J trimming: 1 base; junction bases outside the gene matches: 6. This CDR3 comprises 17 residues. The CDR3 loop reads CASGVSGTGGRAETLYF. Partial CDR3 DNA: TGTGCCAGCGGTGTTTCCGGGACTGGGGGGCGTGCAGAA.

Points on this clone: Mouse names are used for the genes. The read is 3 residues too short to cover the CDR3 end, so that end is filled in from the germline J gene. The genes are TRBV13-3 and TRBJ1-6; D remains unclear. TRBJ1-6 is designated an ORF whose function remains uncertain. Looked up from germline, CDR1 is NNHDY and CDR2 is SYVADS. The V and J ends lost 0 bases and 7 bases respectively, with 5 bases between them. The CDR3 runs to 13 residues. The CDR3 protein is CASSDAKNSPLYF. The sequenced part of the CDR3 DNA is TGTGCCAGCAGTGATGCCAAAAATTCGCCC.

Regarding this clone: Mouse gene names and germline throughout. The sequence runs out 4 residues before the end of the CDR3; the remainder is reconstructed from the germline J gene. The same CDR3 is also encoded by other DNA sequences in this sample. The chain uses TRBV31 and TRBJ2-2; D may be TRBD2 (5 bases). V was shortened by 1 base and J by 4 bases, with 7 bases between the two germline ends. Germline assignment: CDR1 GKSSPN and CDR2 SITVG. This CDR3 contains 13 residues. The CDR3 here is CAWSPGPTGQLYF. Incomplete CDR3 DNA: TGTGCCTGGAGTCCTGGGCCCACCGGG.

About this clone itself: The listed genes are named as in mouse. The CDR3 end falls 4 residues outside the read, so it is completed with the germline J gene. The chain is built from TRBV5 and TRBJ2-1; 8 nucleotides line up with TRBD2. The CDR3 loop spans 14 amino acids. With V trimmed by 1 base and J by 4 bases, 0 bases remained unmatched. Germline CDR1 and CDR2: LGHNA and YNLKQL (reference sequence). The CDR3 bases that were read are TGTGCCAGCAGCCAAGGGGACTGGTATGCT. Its translation: CASSQGDWYA. The CDR3 reads in full as CASSQGDWYAEQFF.

The table lists this clone with a few counts. Gene names are the mouse ones. The CDR3 extends 4 residues past the end of the read, so its final part is completed from the germline J gene. The chain uses TRBV5 and TRBJ1-1; D gene uncertain. Germline V gene lookup returns CDR1 LGHNA and CDR2 YNLKQL (reference sequence). The CDR3 is made up of 11 amino acids. CDR3 sequence: CASSHRQEVFF. The sequenced part of the CDR3 DNA is TGTGCCAGCAGCCATCGACAA.

This clone was detected a few times. A much larger clonotype is one base distant, so this may be a read error. The genes are named according to mouse. The read terminates 4 residues ahead of where the CDR3 ends, so the germline J gene completes it. The sample contains more than one DNA sequence encoding this CDR3. The chain employs TRBV19 and TRBJ2-1; TRBD1 matches at 7 bases. Germline CDR1 is FNHDT and CDR2 is SITEND (reference sequence). Trimming took 4 bases from V and 4 from J; bases not matched to a gene: 2. The CDR3 is 13 residues long. CDR3 protein: CASSPGQYAEQFF. The sequenced part of the CDR3 DNA is TGTGCCAGCAGTCCGGGACAGTATGCT.

This clone was picked up a small number of times. The listed genes are named as in mouse. The read comes to an end 4 residues before the CDR3 does, leaving the germline J gene to fill in the end. The sample has other DNA sequences that encode this CDR3 too. V usage is TRBV13-1 and J usage is TRBJ2-1; 11 nucleotides agree with TRBD2. In germline, CDR1 is NSHNY, CDR2 SYGAGN. The CDR3 sequence is 14 residues long. Trimming took 2 bases from V and 5 from J; bases not matched to a gene: 0. The DNA read from the CDR3 is TGTGCCAGCAGTGAGACTGGGGGGGATGCT. Protein sequence: CASSETGGDA. The complete CDR3 reads CASSETGGDAEQFF.

Points on this clone: Germline and genes: mouse. The CDR3 end is not reached by the read, which stops 4 residues before it; the germline J gene fills it in. The chain carries TRBV31 and TRBJ2-5; 8 bases line up with TRBD2. The CDR3 totals 14 residues. Germline V gives CDR1 GKSSPN, CDR2 SITVG. V lost 3 bases, J lost 2 bases, and 4 bases stayed unmatched. CDR3 bases read: TGTGCCTGGAGCTGGGGGGCTCTCCAAGAC. Its translation is CAWSWGALQD. From start to end, the CDR3 is CAWSWGALQDTQYF.

This clone was seen only a few times. The gene symbols are mouse symbols. With the read ending 4 residues before the CDR3 end, the germline J gene is used to fill in that end. The V call is TRBV1, the J call TRBJ1-1, with D uncertain. The germline V gene encodes CDR1 NSQYPW and CDR2 LRSPGD (reference sequence). The CDR3 spans 12 residues. The DNA read from the CDR3 is TGCACCTGCAGTGCAGATCCCAGA. It codes for CTCSADPR. The full CDR3 protein reads CTCSADPREVFF.